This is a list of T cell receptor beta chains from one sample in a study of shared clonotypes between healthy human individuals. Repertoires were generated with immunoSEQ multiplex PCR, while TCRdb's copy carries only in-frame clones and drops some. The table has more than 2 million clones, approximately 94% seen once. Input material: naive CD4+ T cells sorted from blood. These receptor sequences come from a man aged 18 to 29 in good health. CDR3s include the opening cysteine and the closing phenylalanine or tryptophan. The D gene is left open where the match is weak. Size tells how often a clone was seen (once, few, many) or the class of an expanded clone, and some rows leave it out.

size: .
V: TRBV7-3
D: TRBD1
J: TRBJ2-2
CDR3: CASSSQGIGELFF
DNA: TGTGCCAGCAGCTCACAGGGGATCGGGGAGCTGTTTTTT

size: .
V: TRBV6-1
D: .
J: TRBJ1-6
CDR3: CATHAGQGSPLHF
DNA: TGTGCCACCCACGCGGGGCAGGGTTCACCCCTCCACTTT

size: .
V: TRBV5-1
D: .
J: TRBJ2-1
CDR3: CASSQANEQFF
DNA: TGCGCCAGCAGCCAAGCGAATGAGCAGTTCTTC

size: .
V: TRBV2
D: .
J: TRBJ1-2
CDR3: CASTHPGGYTF
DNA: TGTGCCAGCACCCACCCAGGGGGCTACACCTTC

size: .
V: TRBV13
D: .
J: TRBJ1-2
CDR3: CASSGRGTSYGYTF
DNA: TGTGCCAGCAGCGGAAGAGGGACCTCCTATGGCTACACCTTC

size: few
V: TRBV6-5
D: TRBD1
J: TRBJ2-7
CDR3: CASSYRDRGRYEQYF
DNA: TGTGCCAGCAGTTACCGGGACAGGGGGCGGTACGAGCAGTACTTC

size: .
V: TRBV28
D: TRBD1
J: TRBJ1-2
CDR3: CASSLGGLGLGQGTNYGYTF
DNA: TGTGCCAGCAGTTTAGGGGGATTGGGTTTGGGACAGGGAACTAACTATGGCTACACCTTC

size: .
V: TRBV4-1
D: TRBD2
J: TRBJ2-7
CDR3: CASSQDSGRASGTYEQYF
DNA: TGCGCCAGCAGCCAAGATAGCGGACGGGCTAGCGGAACCTACGAGCAGTACTTC

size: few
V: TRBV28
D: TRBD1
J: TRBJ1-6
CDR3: CASSSGQANSPLHF
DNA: TGTGCCAGCAGTTCCGGACAGGCAAATTCACCCCTCCACTTT

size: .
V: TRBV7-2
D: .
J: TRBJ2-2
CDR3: CASSLDSMGGELFF
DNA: TGTGCCAGCAGCTTAGACTCAATGGGCGGGGAGCTGTTTTTT

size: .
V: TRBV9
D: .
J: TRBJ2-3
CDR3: CASSVASGALGGDTQYF
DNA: TGTGCCAGCAGCGTAGCTTCGGGGGCCCTTGGGGGAGATACGCAGTATTTT

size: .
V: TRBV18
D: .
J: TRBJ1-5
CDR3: CASSPPGRNSNQPQHF
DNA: TGTGCCAGCTCACCACCGGGACGGAATAGCAATCAGCCCCAGCATTTT

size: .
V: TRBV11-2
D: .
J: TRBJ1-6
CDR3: CASSLDRPGNSPLHF
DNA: TGTGCCAGCAGCTTAGACCGTCCCGGGAATTCACCCCTCCACTTT

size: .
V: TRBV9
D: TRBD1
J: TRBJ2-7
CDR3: CASSTTPGTGLGGEQYF
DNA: TGTGCCAGCAGCACCACTCCCGGGACAGGGCTCGGGGGCGAGCAGTACTTC

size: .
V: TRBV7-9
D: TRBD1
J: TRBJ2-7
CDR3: CASSWDSEEYEQYF
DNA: TGTGCCAGCAGCTGGGACAGTGAGGAATACGAGCAGTACTTC

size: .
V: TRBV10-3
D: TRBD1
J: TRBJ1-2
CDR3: CAISAGTDYGYTF
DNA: TGTGCCATCAGTGCTGGGACAGACTATGGCTACACCTTC

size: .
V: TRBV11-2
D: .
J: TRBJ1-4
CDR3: CASSLDLLAANEKLFF
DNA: TGTGCCAGCAGCTTAGATCTGTTGGCAGCTAATGAAAAACTGTTTTTT

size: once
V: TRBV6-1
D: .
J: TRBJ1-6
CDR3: CASTKEGVHNSPLHF
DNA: TGTGCCAGCACGAAAGAGGGTGTACATAATTCACCCCTCCACTTT

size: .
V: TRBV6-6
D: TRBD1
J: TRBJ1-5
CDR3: CATGQGKNQPQHF
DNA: TGTGCCACGGGACAGGGGAAAAATCAGCCCCAGCATTTT

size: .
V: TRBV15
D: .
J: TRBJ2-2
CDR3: CATSITSTGELFF
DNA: TGTGCCACCAGCATTACCAGCACCGGGGAGCTGTTTTTT

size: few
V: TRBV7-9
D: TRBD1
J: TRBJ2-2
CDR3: CASSLAGQPVELFF
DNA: TGTGCCAGCAGCTTAGCGGGACAGCCCGTGGAGCTGTTTTTT

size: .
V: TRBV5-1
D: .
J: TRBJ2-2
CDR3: CASSFLTESTGELFF
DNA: TGCGCCAGCAGCTTTCTTACAGAGTCCACCGGGGAGCTGTTTTTT

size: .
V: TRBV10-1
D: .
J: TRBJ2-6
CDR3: CASSELSGDGANVLTF
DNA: TGCGCCAGCAGTGAGTTGTCAGGGGACGGGGCCAACGTCCTGACTTTC